This TCR beta chain was sequenced during a study of T cell responses to AZD1222 COVID-19 vaccine. Produced via immunoSEQ multiplex PCR; TCRdb's table is partial and in-frame only. The data show 150,000 to 200,000 clones, approximately 91% seen once. This CDR3 comprises 14 residues. Trimming took 2 bases from V and 7 from J, leaving 12 bases between them. Germline V gives CDR1 MNHNS, CDR2 SASEGT. The study pooled second doses at about 4 or about 12 weeks. Concerning this clone: Its antigen is not identified.

Study results and caveats: CD4 TCRs covered the whole spike, strongest at regions 160-218 and 743-854.

The clonotype originates from an adult who received the AZD1222 COVID-19 vaccine. The specimen comprised peripheral blood, sampled 28 days after the second AZD1222 dose. This chain joins TRBV6-1 and TRBJ2-1, with D possibly matching TRBD1 (6 bases). As DNA, the CDR3 is TGTGCCAGCAGTGAATTACTAGGGGGTAATGAGCAGTTCTTC. Translation: CASSELLGGNEQFF.